These 11 T cell receptor beta chains were all obtained from the same sample, sequenced in a study of spatial heterogeneity in lung cancer. Study-wide findings and caveats: For expanded intratumoral alpha and beta TCRs, counts tracked tumor mutation counts.

No antigen is known for these receptors. Time point reported: sample taken at primary tumor resection. TCRdb ran MiXCR on the 5' RACE reads and lists one entry per CDR3 protein. The data show over 7,500 distinct CDR3 sequences, roughly 2.8% seen once. Here the sequenced sample was lung tumor tissue, taken at surgery. The receptor source for this set is a male donor with early-stage non-small cell lung cancer.

By sample share, this clonotype is medium-sized. This chain links TRBV7-2 with TRBJ2-1; TRBD2 matches 15 bases. Germline V gene sequence: CDR1 SGHTA, CDR2 FQGNSA. The CDR3 consists of 16 residues. Germline trimming cut 5 bases from V and 7 bases from J; bases unmatched to any gene: 6. The CDR3: CASSRTSGGAKNEQFF. The CDR3, as DNA: TGTGCCAGCAGCAGGACTAGCGGGGGGGCCAAAAATGAGCAGTTCTTC.

A word on this clonotype: One base away lies a much larger clone, so this may be a sequencing read error. V is TRBV27 and J is TRBJ2-5; TRBD2 is a possible D gene (5 bases). Germline V lookup: CDR1 MNHEY, CDR2 SMNVEV (reference sequence). The CDR3 is 15 residues long. With 3 bases removed from V and 7 bases from J, the gap between germline ends came to 18 bases. CDR3 sequence reads: CASSFSTGPAGTQYF. The CDR3 DNA sequence: TGTGCCAGCAGTTTCTCCACCGGACCCGCGGGGACCCAGTACTTC.

This clonotype counts as medium-sized. The chain joins TRBV6-5 to TRBJ1-5; D unclear. CDR1 and CDR2 from the germline V gene are MNHEY and SVGAGI. Trimming removed 5 bases from V and 0 bases from J, with 8 bases in between. This CDR3 region has 14 residues. CDR3 DNA sequence: TGTGCCAGCAGTGATTATGCTAGCAATCAGCCCCAGCATTTT. Translating gives CASSDYASNQPQHF.

On this clonotype: Possible read error: a much larger clone is one base away. The CDR3 is CASTPRTGDSGELFF. CDR3 DNA: TGCGCCAGCACCCCGCGGACAGGGGACTCCGGGGAGCTGTTTTTT. The V and J genes are TRBV5-1 and TRBJ2-2, with TRBD1 matching 9 bases. Trimming at V came to 6 bases and at J to 6 bases, leaving 9 bases not matched to a gene. The CDR3 length is 15 residues. CDR1 and CDR2 from the germline V gene are SGHRS and YFSETQ.

This clonotype showed up many times. The rearrangement links TRBV19 to TRBJ1-5; 7 nucleotides agree with TRBD1. V lost 4 bases to trimming and J lost 9 bases; unmatched junction nucleotides: 6. The V gene's germline CDR1 is LNHDA and CDR2 SQIVND (reference sequence). The CDR3 is 13 residues long. In nucleotides, the CDR3 is TGTGCCAGTAGTAACGACAGGGTCTCGCCCCAGCATTTT. This codes for CASSNDRVSPQHF.

This clonotype showed up many times. CDR3 in DNA: TGCGCCAGCAGCCAAGGGGTCTGGCGGGGGGGACGCACAGATACGCAGTATTTT. Its protein product is CASSQGVWRGGRTDTQYF. V is TRBV4-3 and J is TRBJ2-3, with 9 bases aligning to TRBD2. V was pared by 1 base and J by 1 base, with 9 bases of the junction left unmatched. The CDR3 has 18 residues. The V gene's germline CDR1 is LGHNA and CDR2 YSLEER.

This clonotype was detected only a few times. The J gene is TRBJ2-1, the V gene TRBV20-1; D not resolved. The V gene's germline CDR1 is DFQATT and CDR2 SNEGSKA (reference sequence). V lost 6 bases and J lost 5, with 5 bases in between. The CDR3 contains 10 residues. The CDR3 DNA follows: TGCAGTGCCTACCACAATGAGCAGTTCTTC. Its translation: CSAYHNEQFF.

This clonotype was seen many times. This chain joins TRBV4-3 and TRBJ1-1; D may be TRBD1 (6 bases). The ends were cut back, 4 bases at V and 1 base at J, with 16 bases in the middle. The CDR3 contains 16 residues. Germline CDR1 and CDR2: LGHNA and YSLEER. CDR3 in DNA: TGCGCCAGCAGCCCCCGGGGGCAAACCCGGAACACTGAAGCTTTCTTT. It yields the protein CASSPRGQTRNTEAFF.

J is TRBJ1-6 and V is TRBV10-3; D not certain. The CDR3 runs 17 residues. With 3 bases removed from V and 7 bases from J, the gap between germline ends came to 19 bases. Per the germline V gene, CDR1 is ENHRY and CDR2 is SYGVKD. DNA for the CDR3: TGTGCCATCAGTGAAATGGGCCGATTAGACGGGAATTCACCCCTCCACTTT. Its translation is CAISEMGRLDGNSPLHF.

This clonotype was observed at least ten times. CDR3 sequence reads: CASSAGQGDYGYTF. Written as DNA, the CDR3 is TGTGCCAGCAGCGCGGGACAGGGGGACTATGGCTACACCTTC. V gene TRBV9 combines with J gene TRBJ1-2; 11 nucleotides match TRBD1. J gave up 3 bases and V 3 bases, and 1 base lay outside the gene matches. From germline, CDR1 is SGDLS and CDR2 YYNGEE. CDR3 length: 14 amino acids.

This clonotype was recorded many times. The chain recombines TRBV7-2 with TRBJ1-6, with D perhaps matching TRBD1 (5 bases). CDR3 length: 15 residues. Germline V lookup: CDR1 SGHTA, CDR2 FQGNSA. Trimming took 1 base from V and 7 from J, leaving 11 bases between them. The CDR3 sequence: CASSLVARDNSPLHF. CDR3 nucleotide sequence: TGTGCCAGCAGCTTAGTGGCCAGGGACAATTCACCCCTCCACTTT.